Shown below are 17 T cell receptor beta chains from a single sample sequenced in a study of T cells expressing NK-cell markers. TCRdb re-called the 5' RACE reads; one entry per CDR3 protein, DNA not given. Recorded for this sample: 550,000 to 600,000 distinct CDR3 sequences. Input material: blood T cells: a sorted CD56 or NKG2C T cell subset, CD4+ or CD8+ T cells, or bulk PBMC T cells (not recorded which). These receptors came from a man between 18 and 35 years old in good health.

The chain has TRBV7-2 and TRBJ2-6; no DNA is available, so the TRBD1 call from TCRdb remains unchecked. Germline V CDR1 and CDR2: SGHTA, FQGNSA. This CDR3 contains 15 residues. The CDR3 sequence: CASSLSGTGPNVLTF.

V and J are TRBV12-3 or TRBV12-4 and TRBJ2-6; without DNA, the TCRdb call of TRBD1 cannot be checked. The CDR3 covers 17 residues. The CDR3 protein is CASSRGLGSAGANVLTF.

The gene calls are TRBV7-9 and TRBJ2-2; the D call of TRBD1 rests on TCRdb alone, since no DNA is present to check it. This CDR3 has 15 amino acids. Germline CDR1 reads SEHNR; CDR2 reads FQNEAQ (reference sequence). The CDR3 sequence: CASSLEDTFTGELFF.

The V call is TRBV4-1, the J call TRBJ2-1. This CDR3 region has 13 residues. CDR1 and CDR2 (germline): MGHRA, YSYEKL. CDR3 protein: CASSQAPGNEQFF.

V usage is TRBV5-1 and J usage is TRBJ2-2; TCRdb reports TRBD1, a call that lacks DNA to check it against. The CDR3 is 18 amino acids. Germline V gene data show CDR1 as SGHRS and CDR2 as YFSETQ. CDR3 loop: CASSSSTGGTARTGELFF.

V is TRBV5-1 and J is TRBJ2-1; TCRdb designates TRBD1, a call that cannot be tested without DNA. Germline CDR1 reads SGHRS; CDR2 reads YFSETQ. This CDR3 comprises 15 residues. CDR3 sequence: CASIQQGQYYNEQFF.

The V and J genes are TRBV20-1 and TRBJ2-5. There are 13 residues in the CDR3. Looked up from germline, CDR1 is DFQATT and CDR2 is SNEGSKA (reference sequence). CDR3: CSARDSQEETQYF.

The chain couples TRBV10-3 to TRBJ2-3; TCRdb gives TRBD1 as the D gene, but with no DNA this cannot be confirmed. Germline V gene sequence: CDR1 ENHRY, CDR2 SYGVKD. The CDR3 has 16 amino acids. The chain's CDR3 is CAISGGTGGVADTQYF.

The chain recombines TRBV7-9 with TRBJ2-2. Germline assignment: CDR1 SEHNR and CDR2 FQNEAQ (reference sequence). This CDR3 comprises 11 residues. The CDR3 region is CAGAVTGELFF.

The gene calls are TRBV3-1 and TRBJ2-7; TCRdb indicates TRBD1, and absent DNA this call remains unverified. This CDR3 contains 18 residues. Germline assignment: CDR1 LGHDT and CDR2 YNNKEL (reference sequence). CDR3 region: CASSQVGGMRGANYEQYF.

J is TRBJ2-2 and V is TRBV30; TCRdb proposes TRBD1, but this gene call is untestable without DNA. Germline V gene sequence: CDR1 GTSNPN, CDR2 SVGIG (reference sequence). The CDR3 has 12 residues. CDR3 sequence: CAWWDSFGELFF.

This sequence joins TRBV27 and TRBJ2-7; TCRdb designates TRBD2, a call that cannot be tested without DNA. The CDR3 covers 16 residues. Per the germline V gene, CDR1 is MNHEY and CDR2 is SMNVEV (reference sequence). This CDR3 is CASRDGTSGMAYEQYF.

The chain has TRBV12-3 or TRBV12-4 and TRBJ1-2; absent DNA, TCRdb's TRBD1 call cannot be checked. The CDR3 contains 13 residues. The CDR3 here is CASSPGEHYGYTF.

V usage is TRBV3-1 and J usage is TRBJ1-3; TCRdb names TRBD1, which stays unverified in the absence of DNA. This CDR3 has 14 amino acids. The germline V gene has CDR1 LGHDT and CDR2 YNNKEL (reference sequence). The CDR3 sequence: CASSQLQGGNTIYF.

This sequence joins TRBV7-9 and TRBJ2-7. The CDR3 length is 13 residues. CDR1 is SEHNR, CDR2 FQNEAQ, per germline (reference sequence). This chain's CDR3 is CASSLAVGYEQYF.

The chain carries TRBV9 and TRBJ1-1; as DNA is missing, the TRBD1 call by TCRdb cannot be tested. This CDR3 is 17 amino acids long. Germline assignment: CDR1 SGDLS and CDR2 YYNGEE. CDR3 in amino acids: CASSPLTGGDMNTEAFF. The whole variable domain, remainder taken from reference TRBV9 and TRBJ1-1, is DSGVTQTPKHLITATGQRVTLRCSPRSGDLSVYWYQQSLDQGLQFLIQYYNGEERAKGNILERFSAQQFPDLHSELNLSSLELGDSALYFCASSPLTGGDMNTEAFFGQGTRLTVV.

The chain links TRBV7-2 to TRBJ2-2; TCRdb returns TRBD1, unconfirmable since there is no DNA. Per the germline V gene, CDR1 is SGHTA and CDR2 is FQGNSA. CDR3 length: 15 amino acids. CDR3 sequence: CASSLVPTGPGELFF. The full variable domain, in which reference TRBV7-2 and TRBJ2-2 provide the parts outside the CDR3, is GAGVSQSPSNKVTEKGKDVELRCDPISGHTALYWYRQSLGQGLEFLIYFQGNSAPDKSGLPSDRFSAERTGGSVSTLTIQRTQQEDSAVYLCASSLVPTGPGELFFGEGSRLTVL.